This entry lists 22 T cell receptor beta chains sequenced from one sample in a study of shared clonotypes between healthy human individuals. Using immunoSEQ multiplex PCR, the repertoire was profiled, and TCRdb retains in-frame clones only, with some absent. In the table there are around 1.1 million clones, approximately 78% of which are singletons. The sequenced sample consisted of memory CD4+ T cells from PBMCs. Subset in this sample: CD45RA-negative fraction. The receptors stem from a man younger than 35 in good health. Some clones in this sample may be carry-over from other donors' samples.

The chain joins TRBV10-2 to TRBJ1-2; D gene unclear. CDR1 and CDR2 from the germline V gene are WSHSY and SAAADI. Trimming removed 4 bases from V and 4 bases from J, with 10 bases in between. This CDR3 has 13 residues. The CDR3 nucleotides are TGCGCCAGCAGTGGGGGAGGAGGCTATGGCTACACCTTC. It encodes CASSGGGGYGYTF.

The gene calls are TRBV6-1 and TRBJ2-7; no definite D call. Germline CDR1 and CDR2: MNHNS and SASEGT. The CDR3 runs 10 residues. The V and J ends lost 10 bases and 4 bases respectively, with 8 bases between them. The CDR3 loop is CATALYEQYF. The CDR3 nucleotides are TGTGCCACCGCTCTATACGAGCAGTACTTC.

Comments on this clone: The same CDR3 is also encoded by other DNA sequences in this sample. The chain joins TRBV18 to TRBJ2-1; 13 bases match TRBD2. Germline CDR1 is KGHSH and CDR2 is LQKENI. This CDR3 contains 16 residues. The J segment lost 2 bases and the V segment lost 6 bases, leaving 4 bases of the junction unmatched. The DNA of the CDR3 is TGTGCCAGCTCCCACGGACTAGCGGGAGCCTACAATGAGCAGTTCTTC. It encodes CASSHGLAGAYNEQFF.

This clone came up many times. In the same sample, other DNA sequences code for this CDR3. V gene TRBV29-1 combines with J gene TRBJ1-1; a possible D gene is TRBD1 (6 bases). Deletions cut 4 bases from V and 0 bases from J, with 12 bases between. This CDR3 has 14 residues. Germline CDR1 is SQVTM and CDR2 is ANQGSEA. Written as DNA, the CDR3 is TGCAGCGTTGCCAGGGGAAACATGAACACTGAAGCTTTCTTT. Translating it yields CSVARGNMNTEAFF.

This clone has just one count. The rearrangement links TRBV27 to TRBJ1-6; a possible D gene is TRBD1 (6 bases). Germline CDR1 MNHEY, CDR2 SMNVEV (reference sequence). Trimming pared 4 bases from V and 8 bases from J, leaving 9 bases between. The CDR3 runs to 13 residues. The DNA of the CDR3 is TGTGCCAGCAGTTCGTACAGGGATTCACCCCTCCACTTT. It codes for CASSSYRDSPLHF.

This clone was seen more than once but under ten times. The rearrangement uses TRBV6-5 and TRBJ1-6; no firm D call. Per the germline V gene, CDR1 is MNHEY and CDR2 is SVGAGI. The CDR3 is 14 residues long. Deletions cut 4 bases from V and 7 bases from J, with 11 bases between. The CDR3 loop reads CASSFLMGNSPLHF. CDR3 nucleotides: TGTGCCAGCAGTTTCCTAATGGGCAATTCACCCCTCCACTTT.

This chain links TRBV14 with TRBJ2-6; D is ambiguous. Germline CDR1 and CDR2: SGHDN and FVKESK. There are 14 residues in the CDR3. Trimming pared 2 bases from V and 0 bases from J, leaving 2 bases between. The CDR3 here is CASSQLSGANVLTF. DNA of the CDR3: TGTGCCAGCAGCCAACTCTCTGGGGCCAACGTCCTGACTTTC.

The chain links TRBV7-8 to TRBJ1-3; D uncertain. From germline, CDR1 is SGHVS and CDR2 FQNEAQ. With 0 bases removed from V and 3 bases from J, the gap between germline ends came to 9 bases. The CDR3 runs to 15 residues. CDR3 DNA sequence: TGTGCCAGCAGCTTAGCGACATCTTATGGAAACACCATATATTTT. It yields the protein CASSLATSYGNTIYF.

The chain has TRBV28 and TRBJ2-7, with 8 positions matching TRBD1. Germline V gene sequence: CDR1 MDHEN, CDR2 SYDVKM. CDR3 length equals 15 residues. V shed 3 bases and J 5 bases; nucleotides not matched to a gene: 9. Written as DNA, the CDR3 is TGTGCCAGCAGTTTCTGGCTCAGGGGGCACCACGAGCAGTACTTC. Its translation is CASSFWLRGHHEQYF.

J is TRBJ2-5 and V is TRBV6-6, with D possibly matching TRBD2 (5 bases). The CDR3 has 14 amino acids. Germline values: CDR1 MNHNY, CDR2 SVGAGI (reference sequence). The V and J ends lost 0 bases and 5 bases respectively, with 10 bases between them. CDR3 residues: CASSYSQRGETQYF. The CDR3 DNA follows: TGTGCCAGCAGTTACTCACAGAGAGGGGAGACCCAGTACTTC.

A note on this clone: This could be a read error, since a much larger clone is one nucleotide away. The same CDR3 can be traced to other DNA sequences in this sample. The chain carries TRBV5-1 and TRBJ2-3, with D unclear. Trimming took 1 base from V and 1 from J, leaving 4 bases between them. The CDR3 is 13 residues long. Germline V gene sequence: CDR1 SGHRS, CDR2 YFSETQ. CDR3 coding DNA: TGCGCCAGCAGCTTGCGGGGCACAGATACGCAGTATTTT. This encodes CASSLRGTDTQYF.

The chain combines TRBV9 with TRBJ2-7; D remains ambiguous. Germline V gene lookup returns CDR1 SGDLS and CDR2 YYNGEE. V lost 4 bases to trimming and J lost 7 bases, with 15 bases between them. This CDR3 is 13 amino acids long. The CDR3 DNA sequence: TGTGCCAGCAGCTCCCGACACGCCGGGGAGCAGTACTTC. Its translation: CASSSRHAGEQYF. Variable domain in full (rest from reference TRBV9 and TRBJ2-7): DSGVTQTPKHLITATGQRVTLRCSPRSGDLSVYWYQQSLDQGLQFLIQYYNGEERAKGNILERFSAQQFPDLHSELNLSSLELGDSALYFCASSSRHAGEQYFGPGTRLTVT.

J is TRBJ2-1 and V is TRBV7-9, with D unclear. The germline gives CDR1 SEHNR, CDR2 FQNEAQ (reference sequence). This CDR3 has 13 amino acids. Trimming took off 2 bases at V and 6 bases at J, with 8 bases between the two ends. For the CDR3, the DNA is TGTGCCAGCAGCTTAAGACGACTCAATGAGCAGTTCTTC. It yields the protein CASSLRRLNEQFF.

The chain combines TRBV11-3 with TRBJ2-1, with 8 bases aligning to TRBD1. The CDR3 loop spans 13 amino acids. Unmatched junction bases numbered 6, after V lost 6 bases and J lost 8 bases. CDR1 and CDR2 (germline): SGHNT, YENEEA. CDR3 DNA sequence: TGTGCCAGCAGTCTCAGGGGGCTTGATGAGCAGTTCTTC. Amino acids: CASSLRGLDEQFF.

V and J are TRBV6-1 and TRBJ1-2, with D possibly being TRBD1 (5 bases). Germline values: CDR1 MNHNS, CDR2 SASEGT. CDR3 length: 15 residues. The ends were cut back, 1 base at V and 8 bases at J, with 17 bases in the middle. CDR3 region: CASSEVGAGNPGYTF. The CDR3 DNA follows: TGTGCCAGCAGTGAAGTCGGGGCAGGAAACCCAGGCTACACCTTC.

This clone appeared once. The V call is TRBV28, the J call TRBJ2-7; D is unclear. CDR3 size: 13 residues. CDR1 and CDR2 (germline): MDHEN, SYDVKM. V lost 2 bases, J lost 1 base, and 6 bases lay in between. The CDR3 nucleotides read TGTGCCAGCAGTTTAATAGAGTCCTACGAGCAGTACTTC. It codes for CASSLIESYEQYF.

This sequence joins TRBV18 and TRBJ1-2, with D possibly matching TRBD1 (6 bases). Trimming left V 1 base short and J 0 bases short, with 12 bases between. Germline loops: CDR1 KGHSH, CDR2 LQKENI. This CDR3 is built from 16 residues. CDR3 DNA sequence: TGTGCCAGCTCACCACTTTACAGGGACTCTAACTATGGCTACACCTTC. Translated, it gives CASSPLYRDSNYGYTF.

The V and J genes are TRBV10-2 and TRBJ1-2; D not certain. Germline V gives CDR1 WSHSY, CDR2 SAAADI. V lost 2 bases and J lost 6, with 7 bases in between. The CDR3 has 12 residues. The CDR3 coding sequence is TGCGCCAGCAGTGAGGGCGGGGATGGCTACACCTTC. Amino acid sequence: CASSEGGDGYTF.

As for this clone: Other nucleotide sequences in the sample specify the same CDR3. The V call is TRBV6-1, the J call TRBJ2-3; D call uncertain. CDR3 length: 12 residues. Germline CDR1 and CDR2: MNHNS and SASEGT. V gave up 8 bases and J gave up 0 bases, with 6 bases separating them. The CDR3 loop is CASRPSTDTQYF. The CDR3 region has the DNA TGTGCCAGCCGGCCCAGCACAGATACGCAGTATTTT.

The chain carries TRBV28 and TRBJ1-2; the match to TRBD1 covers 7 bases. This CDR3 is built from 13 residues. With 5 bases clipped from V and 8 bases from J, the junction kept 8 bases outside the gene matches. CDR1 MDHEN and CDR2 SYDVKM come from the germline V gene. The CDR3 DNA reads TGTGCCAGCAGTGTAACGACAGGGATCGGCTACACCTTC. It translates to CASSVTTGIGYTF.

The rearrangement joins TRBV7-8 to TRBJ2-7, with a tentative D call TRBD2 (6 bases). The CDR3 has 15 residues. Germline loops: CDR1 SGHVS, CDR2 FQNEAQ. V lost 1 base and J 4 bases, leaving 14 bases between the germline ends. The CDR3: CASSLGSGPTYEQYF. In DNA form, the CDR3 reads TGTGCCAGCAGCTTAGGGAGCGGGCCGACATACGAGCAGTACTTC.

This clone was recorded a few times. The chain employs TRBV20-1 and TRBJ1-5, with a tentative D call TRBD1 (5 bases). CDR3 length: 11 residues. The germline CDR1 and CDR2 sequences are DFQATT and SNEGSKA (reference sequence). With 3 bases removed from V and 7 bases from J, the gap between germline ends came to 7 bases. The CDR3 region is CSASWGQPQHF. For the CDR3, the DNA is TGCAGTGCTAGTTGGGGGCAGCCCCAGCATTTT.